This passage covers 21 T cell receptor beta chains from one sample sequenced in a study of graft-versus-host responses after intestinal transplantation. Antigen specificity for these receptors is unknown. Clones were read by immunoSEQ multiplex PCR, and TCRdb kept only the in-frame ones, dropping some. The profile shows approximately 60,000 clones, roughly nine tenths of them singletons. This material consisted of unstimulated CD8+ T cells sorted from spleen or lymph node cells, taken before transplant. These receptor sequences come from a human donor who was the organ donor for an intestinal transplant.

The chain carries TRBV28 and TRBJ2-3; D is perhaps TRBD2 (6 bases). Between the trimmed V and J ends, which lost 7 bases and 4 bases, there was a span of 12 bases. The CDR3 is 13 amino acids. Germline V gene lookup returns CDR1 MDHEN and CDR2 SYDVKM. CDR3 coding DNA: TGTGCCAGCAATATCCGGGGGTCAGATACGCAGTATTTT. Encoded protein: CASNIRGSDTQYF.

CDR3 region: CASSEGAGGPTGELFF. Written as DNA, the CDR3 is TGTGCCAGCAGTGAAGGGGCGGGAGGGCCCACCGGGGAGCTGTTTTTT. This rearrangement joins TRBV6-1 to TRBJ2-2; 9 bases map to TRBD2. CDR3 size: 16 residues. V was clipped by 1 base and J by 4 bases; unmatched bases: 4. Germline CDR1 reads MNHNS; CDR2 reads SASEGT.

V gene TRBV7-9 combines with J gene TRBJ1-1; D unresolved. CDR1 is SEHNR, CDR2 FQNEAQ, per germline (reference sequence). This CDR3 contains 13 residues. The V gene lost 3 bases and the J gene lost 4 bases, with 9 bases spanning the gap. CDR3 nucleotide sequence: TGTGCCAGCAGCTTGGGGAGGTTCACTGAAGCTTTCTTT. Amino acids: CASSLGRFTEAFF.

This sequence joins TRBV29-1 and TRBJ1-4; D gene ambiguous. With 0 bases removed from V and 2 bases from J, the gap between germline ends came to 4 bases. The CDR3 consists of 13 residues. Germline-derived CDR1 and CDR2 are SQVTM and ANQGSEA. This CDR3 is CSVEEQTNEKLFF. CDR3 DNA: TGCAGCGTTGAAGAACAGACTAATGAAAAACTGTTTTTT.

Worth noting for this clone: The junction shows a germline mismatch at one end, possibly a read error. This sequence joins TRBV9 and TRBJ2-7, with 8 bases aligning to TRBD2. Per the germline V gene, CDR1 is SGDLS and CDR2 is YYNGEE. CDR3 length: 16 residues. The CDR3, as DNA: TGTGCCAGCAGCGTGGACCCGGGACTAGTCGTTTCCGAGCGGTACTTC. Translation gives CASSVDPGLVVSERYF.

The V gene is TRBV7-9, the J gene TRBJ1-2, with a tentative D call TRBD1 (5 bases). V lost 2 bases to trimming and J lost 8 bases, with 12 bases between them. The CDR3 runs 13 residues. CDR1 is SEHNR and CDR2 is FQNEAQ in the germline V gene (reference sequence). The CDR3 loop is CASSLSRGDGYTF. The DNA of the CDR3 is TGTGCCAGCAGCTTAAGTCGGGGGGACGGCTACACCTTC.

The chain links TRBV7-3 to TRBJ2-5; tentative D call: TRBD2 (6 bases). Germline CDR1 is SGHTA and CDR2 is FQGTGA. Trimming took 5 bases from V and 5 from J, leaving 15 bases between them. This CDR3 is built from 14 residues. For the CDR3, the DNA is TGTGCCAGCAGCAACGGTGGCGGGATGGAGACCCAGTACTTC. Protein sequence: CASSNGGGMETQYF.

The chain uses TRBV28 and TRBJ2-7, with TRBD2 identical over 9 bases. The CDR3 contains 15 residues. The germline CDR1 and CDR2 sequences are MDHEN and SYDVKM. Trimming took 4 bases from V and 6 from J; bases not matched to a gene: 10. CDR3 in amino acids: CASSSTKREVSEQYF. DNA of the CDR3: TGTGCCAGCAGTTCAACCAAGCGGGAGGTCTCCGAGCAGTACTTC.

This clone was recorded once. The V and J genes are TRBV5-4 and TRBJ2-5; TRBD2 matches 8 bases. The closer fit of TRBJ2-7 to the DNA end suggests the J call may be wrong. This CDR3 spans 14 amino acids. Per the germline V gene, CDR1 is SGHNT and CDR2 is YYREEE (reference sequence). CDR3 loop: CASSQGLVSYEQYF. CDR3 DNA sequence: TGTGCCAGCAGTCAGGGACTAGTCTCCTACGAGCAGTACTTC.

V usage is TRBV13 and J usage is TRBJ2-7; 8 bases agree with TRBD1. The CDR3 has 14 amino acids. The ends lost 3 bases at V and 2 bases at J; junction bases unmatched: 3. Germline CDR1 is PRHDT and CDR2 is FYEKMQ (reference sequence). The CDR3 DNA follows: TGTGCCAGCAGCTTCATACAGGGGGCCTACGAGCAGTACTTC. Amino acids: CASSFIQGAYEQYF.

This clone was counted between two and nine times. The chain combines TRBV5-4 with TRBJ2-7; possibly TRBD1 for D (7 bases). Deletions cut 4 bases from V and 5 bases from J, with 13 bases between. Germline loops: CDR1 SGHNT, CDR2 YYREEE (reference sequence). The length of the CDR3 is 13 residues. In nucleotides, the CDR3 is TGTGCCAGCAGCCTAACAGGGGAGGACGAGCAGTACTTC. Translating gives CASSLTGEDEQYF. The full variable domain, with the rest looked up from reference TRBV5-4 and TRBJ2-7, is ETGVTQSPTHLIKTRGQQVTLRCSSQSGHNTVSWYQQALGQGPQFIFQYYREEENGRGNFPPRFSGLQFPNYSSELNVNALELDDSALYLCASSLTGEDEQYFGPGTRLTVT.

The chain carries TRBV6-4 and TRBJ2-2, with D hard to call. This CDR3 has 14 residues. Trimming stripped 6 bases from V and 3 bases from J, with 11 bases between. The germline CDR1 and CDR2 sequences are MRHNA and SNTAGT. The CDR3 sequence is CASSEDSDTGELFF. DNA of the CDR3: TGTGCCAGCAGCGAAGACTCCGACACCGGGGAGCTGTTTTTT.

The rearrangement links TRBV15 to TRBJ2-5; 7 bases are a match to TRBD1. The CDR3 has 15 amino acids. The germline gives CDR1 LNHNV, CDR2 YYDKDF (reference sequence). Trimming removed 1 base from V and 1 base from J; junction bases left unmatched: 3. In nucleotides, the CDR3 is TGTGCCACCAGCAGAGTAGGACAGGTCCAAGAGACCCAGTACTTC. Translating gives CATSRVGQVQETQYF.

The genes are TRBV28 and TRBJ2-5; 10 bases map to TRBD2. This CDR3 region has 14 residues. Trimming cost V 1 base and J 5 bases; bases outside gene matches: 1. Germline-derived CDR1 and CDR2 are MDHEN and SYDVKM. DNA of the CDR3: TGTGCCAGCAGTTTATCAGCGGGAGGGGAGACCCAGTACTTC. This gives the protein CASSLSAGGETQYF.

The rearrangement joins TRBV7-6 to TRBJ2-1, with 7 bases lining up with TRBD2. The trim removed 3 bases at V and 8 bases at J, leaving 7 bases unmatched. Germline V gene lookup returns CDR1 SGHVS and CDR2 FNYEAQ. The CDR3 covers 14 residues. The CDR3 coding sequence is TGTGCCAGCAGCTTCGGGGGGACCTTGGATGAGCAGTTCTTC. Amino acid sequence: CASSFGGTLDEQFF.

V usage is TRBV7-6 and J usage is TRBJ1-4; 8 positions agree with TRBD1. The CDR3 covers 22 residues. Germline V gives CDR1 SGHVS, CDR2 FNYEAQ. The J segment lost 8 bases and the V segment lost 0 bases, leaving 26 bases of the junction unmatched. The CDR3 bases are TGTGCCAGCAGCTTAGCGTTTGTATCCTGGACAGGGAGCGAGATACAAGCGGAAAAACTGTTTTTT. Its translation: CASSLAFVSWTGSEIQAEKLFF.

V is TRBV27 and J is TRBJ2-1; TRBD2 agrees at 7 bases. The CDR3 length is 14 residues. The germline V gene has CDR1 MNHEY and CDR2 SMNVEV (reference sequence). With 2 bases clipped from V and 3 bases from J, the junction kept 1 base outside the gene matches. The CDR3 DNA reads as TGTGCCAGCAGTTTAGGCGGGAGCTACAATGAGCAGTTCTTC. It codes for CASSLGGSYNEQFF.

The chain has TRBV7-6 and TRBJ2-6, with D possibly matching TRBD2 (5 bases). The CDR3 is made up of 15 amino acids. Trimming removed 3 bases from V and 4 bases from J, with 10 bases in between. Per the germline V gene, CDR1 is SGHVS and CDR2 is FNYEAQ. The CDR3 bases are TGTGCCAGCAGCTTTTCGGGAAGCGGGGCCAACGTCCTGACTTTC. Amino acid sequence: CASSFSGSGANVLTF.

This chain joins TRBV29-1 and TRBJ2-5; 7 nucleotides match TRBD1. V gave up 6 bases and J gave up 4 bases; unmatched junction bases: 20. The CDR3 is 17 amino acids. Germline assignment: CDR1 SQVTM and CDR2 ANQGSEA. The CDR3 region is CSVPTGAVYRTGETQYF. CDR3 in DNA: TGCAGCGTCCCCACAGGGGCCGTATATCGAACGGGAGAGACCCAGTACTTC.

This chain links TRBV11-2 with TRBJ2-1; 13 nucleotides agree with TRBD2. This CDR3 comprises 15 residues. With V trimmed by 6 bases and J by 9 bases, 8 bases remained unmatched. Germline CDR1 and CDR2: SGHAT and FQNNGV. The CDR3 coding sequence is TGTGCCAGCAGGGCCGGGACTAGCGGGACCCTTGAGCAGTTCTTC. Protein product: CASRAGTSGTLEQFF.

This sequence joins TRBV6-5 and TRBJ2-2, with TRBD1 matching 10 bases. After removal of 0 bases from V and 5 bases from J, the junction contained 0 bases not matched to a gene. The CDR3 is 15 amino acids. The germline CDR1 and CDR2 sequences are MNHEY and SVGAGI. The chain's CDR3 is CASSYSGQGTGELFF. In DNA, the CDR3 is TGTGCCAGCAGTTACTCGGGACAGGGGACCGGGGAGCTGTTTTTT.